Below are 30 T cell receptor beta chains sequenced from a single sample in a study of cytomegalovirus exposure and HLA in healthy donors. The repertoire was sequenced with immunoSEQ multiplex PCR; TCRdb's copy has only in-frame clones and lacks some. The sample carries more than 95,000 clones, around 86% recorded once. The sequenced material came from PBMCs. These receptors all stem from a woman aged 18-29 years in good health and CMV-seronegative.

This chain's CDR3 is CASSVGQAGPEAFF. CDR3 in DNA: TGTGCCAGCAGCGTAGGACAGGCGGGGCCTGAAGCTTTCTTT. The rearrangement uses TRBV5-6 and TRBJ1-1; 7 positions agree with TRBD1. Trimming removed 4 bases from V and 6 bases from J; junction bases left unmatched: 9. The CDR3 covers 14 residues. Looked up from germline, CDR1 is SGHDT and CDR2 is YYEEEE.

This chain joins TRBV5-1 and TRBJ2-1; TRBD1 aligns across 10 bases. Trimming cost V 0 bases and J 8 bases; bases outside gene matches: 11. Germline CDR1 is SGHRS and CDR2 is YFSETQ. There are 17 residues in the CDR3. CDR3: CASSLVGQGVHSDEQFF. DNA of the CDR3: TGCGCCAGCAGCTTGGTCGGACAGGGGGTTCATAGCGATGAGCAGTTCTTC. Based on the CDR3 plus reference TRBV5-1 and TRBJ2-1, the full variable domain is KAGVTQTPRYLIKTRGQQVTLSCSPISGHRSVSWYQQTPGQGLQFLFEYFSETQRNKGNFPGRFSGRQFSNSRSEMNVSTLELGDSALYLCASSLVGQGVHSDEQFFGPGTRLTVL.

This clone came up a few times. This chain connects TRBV18 to TRBJ1-2, with TRBD1 identical over 7 bases. V lost 3 bases, J lost 8 bases, and 9 bases stayed unmatched. Germline V gene lookup returns CDR1 KGHSH and CDR2 LQKENI. CDR3 size: 14 residues. The CDR3 DNA reads TGTGCCAGCTCACCCAACGAGGGGGCGCAGGGCTACACCTTC. Translation: CASSPNEGAQGYTF.

The chain recombines TRBV7-9 with TRBJ2-2; TRBD2 aligns across 7 bases. V lost 3 bases to trimming and J lost 0 bases; unmatched junction nucleotides: 7. The germline gives CDR1 SEHNR, CDR2 FQNEAQ (reference sequence). The CDR3 spans 17 residues. CDR3 amino acids: CASSFRVSGPNTGELFF. The CDR3 bases are TGTGCCAGCAGCTTTCGAGTTAGCGGGCCGAACACCGGGGAGCTGTTTTTT.

The DNA for the CDR3 is TGCGCCAGCAGTCACCAGGGACAGGGGGGCACTGAAGCTTTCTTT. Translated: CASSHQGQGGTEAFF. The V gene is TRBV23-1, the J gene TRBJ1-1; 11 nucleotides agree with TRBD1. TRBV23-1 is labeled an ORF, and its function is uncertain. The CDR3 consists of 15 residues. The V and J ends lost 3 bases and 4 bases, in that order; junction bases with no gene match: 4.

The CDR3 loop is CASRAGGRVEQYF. The CDR3 coding sequence is TGTGCCAGCAGAGCAGGGGGCCGGGTGGAGCAGTACTTC. The chain employs TRBV27 and TRBJ2-7; 8 bases align to TRBD1. The CDR3 covers 13 residues. Germline V gene lookup returns CDR1 MNHEY and CDR2 SMNVEV (reference sequence). The J segment lost 7 bases and the V segment lost 6 bases, leaving 8 bases of the junction unmatched.

The chain links TRBV30 to TRBJ2-7, with a possible D match to TRBD1 (6 bases). Germline CDR1 is GTSNPN and CDR2 is SVGIG (reference sequence). V was pared by 0 bases and J by 2 bases, with 11 bases between. The CDR3 is 14 residues long. The CDR3 DNA reads TGTGCCTGGAGTGTATACGACAGGCCCTACGAGCAGTACTTC. Amino acid sequence: CAWSVYDRPYEQYF.

V and J are TRBV18 and TRBJ1-5; D perhaps matches TRBD1 (6 bases). From germline, CDR1 is KGHSH and CDR2 LQKENI. V was pared by 3 bases and J by 6 bases, with 12 bases between. CDR3 length equals 14 residues. In nucleotides, the CDR3 is TGTGCCAGCTCACCGTCGACAGGAACTCAGCCCCAGCATTTT. Protein sequence: CASSPSTGTQPQHF.

This clone was observed once. This chain connects TRBV5-1 to TRBJ2-5; 8 positions match TRBD1. V lost 0 bases and J lost 5; bases outside the gene matches: 6. This CDR3 is 15 amino acids long. Germline values: CDR1 SGHRS, CDR2 YFSETQ. CDR3 sequence reads: CASSLGQGSTETQYF. The CDR3 bases are TGCGCCAGCAGCTTGGGACAGGGGAGCACGGAGACCCAGTACTTC.

V usage is TRBV7-3 and J usage is TRBJ2-1, with 11 bases that match TRBD2. Germline CDR1 is SGHTA and CDR2 is FQGTGA. V shed 4 bases, J shed 9 bases, and the junction held 8 bases outside the gene matches. CDR3 size: 15 residues. The CDR3: CASSSLAGGPGEQFF. CDR3 bases: TGTGCCAGCAGCTCCTTAGCGGGAGGGCCAGGTGAGCAGTTCTTC.

The rearrangement joins TRBV10-3 to TRBJ2-2, with TRBD2 matching 8 bases. The CDR3 totals 16 residues. Germline V gene lookup returns CDR1 ENHRY and CDR2 SYGVKD. The ends lost 5 bases at V and 2 bases at J; junction bases unmatched: 7. CDR3 loop: CAISLRSGTNTGELFF. The CDR3 region has the DNA TGTGCCATCAGTCTTCGTAGCGGGACAAACACCGGGGAGCTGTTTTTT.

This clone was counted only a few times. The chain recombines TRBV6-1 with TRBJ1-2; 11 nucleotides align to TRBD1. The germline CDR1 and CDR2 sequences are MNHNS and SASEGT. With V trimmed by 0 bases and J by 5 bases, 5 bases remained unmatched. CDR3 length: 16 residues. The CDR3 sequence is CASSEAEDRGLYGYTF. CDR3 DNA: TGTGCCAGCAGTGAAGCTGAGGACAGGGGGCTTTATGGCTACACCTTC.

J is TRBJ2-2 and V is TRBV7-2; tentatively, D is TRBD1 (6 bases). The CDR3 loop spans 15 amino acids. V was cut by 5 bases and J by 7 bases, with 17 bases left in between. In germline, CDR1 is SGHTA, CDR2 FQGNSA. DNA of the CDR3: TGTGCCAGCAGCCCTCGTCAGGGGCGGAGCGGGGAGCTGTTTTTT. This codes for CASSPRQGRSGELFF.

CDR3 residues: CASSLNRGSNTEAFF. For the CDR3, the DNA is TGTGCCAGCAGTTTAAACAGGGGGTCGAACACTGAAGCTTTCTTT. The chain uses TRBV27 and TRBJ1-1, with 8 bases that match TRBD1. The CDR3 loop spans 15 amino acids. The V and J ends lost 2 bases and 1 base, in that order; junction bases with no gene match: 3. Germline CDR1 reads MNHEY; CDR2 reads SMNVEV (reference sequence).

The chain couples TRBV27 to TRBJ2-3, with TRBD1 identical over 7 bases. V shed 5 bases and J 2 bases; nucleotides not matched to a gene: 7. This CDR3 region has 15 residues. CDR1 and CDR2 from the germline V gene are MNHEY and SMNVEV (reference sequence). This CDR3 reads CASSLGQGDTDTQYF. The CDR3 nucleotides are TGTGCCAGCAGTCTAGGGCAGGGGGACACAGATACGCAGTATTTT.

This clone turned up a few times. This rearrangement joins TRBV14 to TRBJ2-5, with D possibly TRBD2 on 6 matching bases. The CDR3 extends over 16 amino acids. Germline-derived CDR1 and CDR2 are SGHDN and FVKESK. The V gene lost 5 bases and the J gene lost 5 bases, with 21 bases spanning the gap. In DNA form, the CDR3 reads TGTGCCAGCAGCTCCCTGGGGACTCCCGGTGAGGAGACCCAGTACTTC. Protein sequence: CASSSLGTPGEETQYF.

The rearrangement joins TRBV4-2 to TRBJ2-1, with 12 bases identical to TRBD2. In germline, CDR1 is LGHNA, CDR2 YNFKEQ. After removal of 3 bases from V and 7 bases from J, the junction contained 7 bases not matched to a gene. The CDR3 runs to 16 residues. The CDR3 spells CASSQTSGSLRNEQFF. CDR3 in DNA: TGTGCCAGCAGCCAGACTAGCGGGAGTCTAAGGAATGAGCAGTTCTTC.

The chain links TRBV10-3 to TRBJ2-1; perhaps TRBD2 as D (5 bases). With 2 bases removed from V and 10 bases from J, the gap between germline ends came to 9 bases. There are 12 residues in the CDR3. In germline, CDR1 is ENHRY, CDR2 SYGVKD. The CDR3 reads CAISEDGSEQFF. The CDR3 DNA reads as TGTGCCATCAGTGAGGATGGGAGCGAGCAGTTCTTC.

The rearrangement joins TRBV9 to TRBJ1-5; perhaps TRBD1 as D (6 bases). This CDR3 is 17 amino acids long. Trimming removed 0 bases from V and 0 bases from J, with 13 bases in between. Per germline, CDR1 SGDLS and CDR2 YYNGEE. CDR3 region: CASSVGAGDYSNQPQHF. The CDR3 nucleotides read TGTGCCAGCAGCGTAGGGGCAGGGGATTATAGCAATCAGCCCCAGCATTTT.

The J gene is TRBJ2-1, the V gene TRBV7-2; perhaps TRBD2 as D (5 bases). This CDR3 has 15 residues. Trimming took 5 bases from V and 0 from J, leaving 11 bases between them. In germline, CDR1 is SGHTA, CDR2 FQGNSA. The CDR3 coding sequence is TGTGCCAGCAGCCCGGACTTAAGCTCCTACAATGAGCAGTTCTTC. This gives the protein CASSPDLSSYNEQFF.

The rearrangement joins TRBV2 to TRBJ1-2; D might be TRBD1 (5 bases). The V end lost 6 bases, the J end lost 4 bases, and 15 bases lay between the germline ends. The germline CDR1 and CDR2 sequences are SNHLY and FYNNEI. The CDR3 loop spans 14 amino acids. CDR3 region: CASRRTQYLYGYTF. CDR3 DNA sequence: TGTGCCAGCAGGAGGACACAGTACCTCTATGGCTACACCTTC.

This chain uses TRBV6-6 with TRBJ2-1; D perhaps matches TRBD1 (6 bases). CDR1 and CDR2 from the germline V gene are MNHNY and SVGAGI (reference sequence). The length of the CDR3 is 15 residues. The V end lost 5 bases, the J end lost 4 bases, and 15 bases lay between the germline ends. CDR3 sequence reads: CASSGSEGGYNEQFF. The CDR3 coding sequence is TGTGCCAGCAGTGGCTCAGAAGGGGGATACAATGAGCAGTTCTTC.

This chain joins TRBV10-3 and TRBJ2-7, with D maybe TRBD2 (5 bases). This CDR3 region has 18 residues. The ends were cut back, 2 bases at V and 4 bases at J, with 24 bases in the middle. Germline-derived CDR1 and CDR2 are ENHRY and SYGVKD. The CDR3 reads CAISENVKDSRFWYEQYF. As DNA, the CDR3 is TGTGCCATCAGTGAGAACGTTAAGGACTCCCGATTTTGGTACGAGCAGTACTTC.

This sequence joins TRBV5-1 and TRBJ2-7, with TRBD1 identical over 9 bases. The CDR3 loop spans 15 amino acids. Germline CDR1 SGHRS, CDR2 YFSETQ. Unmatched junction bases numbered 9, after V lost 2 bases and J lost 6 bases. The CDR3 spells CASSLTGTGRLEQYF. DNA for the CDR3: TGCGCCAGCAGCTTAACCGGGACAGGGCGTCTCGAGCAGTACTTC.

The chain couples TRBV19 to TRBJ2-1, with D perhaps TRBD2 (5 bases). Germline V CDR1 and CDR2: LNHDA, SQIVND (reference sequence). This CDR3 contains 12 residues. V lost 6 bases and J 5 bases, leaving 8 bases between the germline ends. The chain's CDR3 is CASRASHNEQFF. Written as DNA, the CDR3 is TGTGCCAGTAGGGCTAGCCACAATGAGCAGTTCTTC.

The V call is TRBV5-1, the J call TRBJ1-1, with D hard to call. The CDR3 covers 15 residues. Germline CDR1 is SGHRS and CDR2 is YFSETQ. The ends were cut back, 4 bases at V and 0 bases at J, with 13 bases in the middle. CDR3 sequence: CASSPAAGMNTEAFF. CDR3 bases: TGCGCCAGCAGCCCCGCGGCGGGGATGAACACTGAAGCTTTCTTT.

The chain carries TRBV5-1 and TRBJ1-1; 9 nucleotides match TRBD1. CDR3 size: 16 residues. J gave up 0 bases and V 0 bases, and 3 bases lay outside the gene matches. The germline V gene encodes CDR1 SGHRS and CDR2 YFSETQ. The CDR3, as DNA: TGCGCCAGCAGCTTGGGGACAGGGGCCTTGAACACTGAAGCTTTCTTT. This encodes CASSLGTGALNTEAFF.

This sequence joins TRBV27 and TRBJ1-5; the match to TRBD1 covers 7 bases. Per the germline V gene, CDR1 is MNHEY and CDR2 is SMNVEV (reference sequence). The trim removed 6 bases at V and 7 bases at J, leaving 15 bases unmatched. This CDR3 contains 16 residues. The DNA for the CDR3 is TGTGCCAGCAGATTGGAATCTCAGGGGGTGGAACAGCCCCAGCATTTT. Translating gives CASRLESQGVEQPQHF.

This chain connects TRBV5-6 to TRBJ1-2, with a tentative D call TRBD1 (6 bases). The CDR3 runs to 15 residues. V was shortened by 4 bases and J by 8 bases, with 21 bases between the two germline ends. Germline V gives CDR1 SGHDT, CDR2 YYEEEE. Here the CDR3 DNA reads TGTGCCAGCAGCCCCCAGGACAGCTTAGGTAGGGGCTACACCTTC. Amino acid sequence: CASSPQDSLGRGYTF.

This chain uses TRBV18 with TRBJ2-7; D is unclear. Germline-derived CDR1 and CDR2 are KGHSH and LQKENI. Trimming removed 6 bases from V and 6 bases from J, with 12 bases in between. The CDR3 loop spans 12 amino acids. The CDR3 reads CASSLETREQYF. CDR3 sequence (DNA): TGTGCCAGCTCGCTTGAGACTCGCGAGCAGTACTTC.